The 31 T cell receptor beta chains below all came from one sample that was sequenced in a study of T cell responses to AZD1222 COVID-19 vaccine. Sequencing was performed with immunoSEQ multiplex PCR; in TCRdb, only in-frame clones are kept and a portion is missing. This table holds approximately 150,000 clones, roughly nine tenths found once. The source was peripheral blood, collected on day 0 of AZD1222 vaccination. The receptors shown here come from an adult in good health.

The rearrangement uses TRBV5-1 and TRBJ2-1; 8 bases are a match to TRBD2. The germline gives CDR1 SGHRS, CDR2 YFSETQ. The CDR3 extends over 15 amino acids. After removal of 2 bases from V and 5 bases from J, the junction contained 6 bases not matched to a gene. The CDR3 is CASSLIAGKNNEQFF. The CDR3 DNA reads TGCGCCAGCAGCTTAATAGCGGGAAAAAACAATGAGCAGTTCTTC.

The chain employs TRBV24-1 and TRBJ1-2, with D possibly matching TRBD1 (5 bases). Between the trimmed V and J ends, which lost 7 bases and 1 base, there was a span of 21 bases. There are 17 residues in the CDR3. CDR1 and CDR2 from the germline V gene are KGHDR and SFDVKD. DNA for the CDR3: TGTGCCACCAGGCCCCGTTTCGCCGCAGGGAGTAACTATGGCTACACCTTC. Its protein is CATRPRFAAGSNYGYTF.

This clone showed up just once. V is TRBV7-9 and J is TRBJ1-6; TRBD1 matches 7 bases. Germline V gene sequence: CDR1 SEHNR, CDR2 FQNEAQ (reference sequence). The CDR3 loop spans 14 amino acids. Germline trimming cut 8 bases from V and 5 bases from J; bases unmatched to any gene: 6. The CDR3, as DNA: TGTGCCAGCGGGGGGGACAGAGATAATTCACCCCTCCACTTT. This translates into CASGGDRDNSPLHF.

J is TRBJ2-1 and V is TRBV29-1, with unresolved D. Germline V CDR1 and CDR2: SQVTM, ANQGSEA. This CDR3 region has 14 residues. Trimming shortened V by 8 bases and J by 4 bases, and 18 bases separated the two germline ends. In DNA form, the CDR3 reads TGCAGCCCGAACTTAAGAGGTAGGTACAATGAGCAGTTCTTC. This translates into CSPNLRGRYNEQFF.

J is TRBJ1-2 and V is TRBV2; TRBD1 aligns across 8 bases. V gave up 6 bases and J gave up 0 bases; unmatched junction bases: 12. The CDR3 is made up of 17 amino acids. The germline CDR1 and CDR2 sequences are SNHLY and FYNNEI. The CDR3 DNA is TGTGCCAGCAGGGGGCGACAGGGGCCCCCTACTAACTATGGCTACACCTTC. The encoded protein is CASRGRQGPPTNYGYTF.

V gene TRBV25-1 combines with J gene TRBJ1-6; the D is unclear. The CDR3 contains 14 residues. Trimming stripped 2 bases from V and 7 bases from J, with 9 bases between. Germline CDR1 and CDR2: MGHDK and SYGVNS. The CDR3 is CASSEVNSNSPLHF. The CDR3 DNA is TGTGCCAGCAGTGAAGTTAATTCGAATTCACCCCTCCACTTT.

This clone has just one count. V gene TRBV14 combines with J gene TRBJ1-5, with D uncertain. This CDR3 is 15 amino acids long. Germline V gene sequence: CDR1 SGHDN, CDR2 FVKESK. V lost 1 base to trimming and J lost 0 bases, with 7 bases between them. The CDR3 region has the DNA TGTGCCAGCAGCCAAGGTCACTATAGCAATCAGCCCCAGCATTTT. Translated, it gives CASSQGHYSNQPQHF.

The chain carries TRBV18 and TRBJ1-4, with D hard to call. The CDR3 is made up of 14 amino acids. V was clipped by 6 bases and J by 4 bases, with 12 bases between them. Germline V gene lookup returns CDR1 KGHSH and CDR2 LQKENI. As DNA, the CDR3 is TGTGCCAGCTCCCCAGGAGCCTATAATGAAAAACTGTTTTTT. Residues: CASSPGAYNEKLFF.

The CDR3: CASSGTSLYTQYF. CDR3 in DNA: TGTGCCAGCAGCGGGACTAGTCTATATACGCAGTATTTT. The chain recombines TRBV7-8 with TRBJ2-3, with 8 bases matching TRBD2. The junction had 5 bases not matched to a gene; V was cut back by 5 bases and J by 7 bases. The germline gives CDR1 SGHVS, CDR2 FQNEAQ. The CDR3 is 13 residues long.

V and J are TRBV27 and TRBJ2-6, with 7 bases matching TRBD1. J lost 0 bases, V lost 5 bases, and 1 base had no gene match. Germline V CDR1 and CDR2: MNHEY, SMNVEV (reference sequence). This CDR3 contains 15 residues. The DNA of the CDR3 is TGTGCCAGCAGTGCAGGGGGCTCTGGGGCCAACGTCCTGACTTTC. Its translation is CASSAGGSGANVLTF.

V and J are TRBV7-3 and TRBJ2-3; 12 bases fit TRBD2. The CDR3 spans 16 residues. V was pared by 3 bases and J by 6 bases, with 7 bases of the junction left unmatched. Germline CDR1 reads SGHTA; CDR2 reads FQGTGA. The CDR3 DNA sequence: TGTGCCAGCAGCTTCGGACTAGCGGGAAGTCTGGATACGCAGTATTTT. Amino acids: CASSFGLAGSLDTQYF.

The rearrangement joins TRBV18 to TRBJ2-3; D uncertain. The V gene's germline CDR1 is KGHSH and CDR2 LQKENI. The V and J ends lost 3 bases and 6 bases respectively, with 7 bases between them. This CDR3 is built from 12 residues. The CDR3 loop reads CASSPVGDTQYF. The CDR3 DNA reads as TGTGCCAGCTCACCCGTGGGGGATACGCAGTATTTT.

This clone has only a few counts. The sample holds other DNA sequences that translate to the same CDR3. This chain joins TRBV27 and TRBJ2-7; no definite D call. This CDR3 has 12 amino acids. CDR1 and CDR2 from the germline V gene are MNHEY and SMNVEV (reference sequence). Trimming pared 5 bases from V and 0 bases from J, leaving 5 bases between. DNA for the CDR3: TGTGCCAGCAGTAGCAACTCCTACGAGCAGTACTTC. Its translation is CASSSNSYEQYF.

This chain joins TRBV19 and TRBJ2-7, with 9 bases lining up with TRBD1. The CDR3 spans 15 residues. Per the germline V gene, CDR1 is LNHDA and CDR2 is SQIVND (reference sequence). The J segment lost 4 bases and the V segment lost 5 bases, leaving 9 bases of the junction unmatched. DNA for the CDR3: TGTGCCAGTAGTTCCTCCGGGACAGGGAAATACGAGCAGTACTTC. This encodes CASSSSGTGKYEQYF.

The CDR3 reads CASSVTTAIFYEQYF. Here the CDR3 DNA reads TGTGCCAGCAGCGTTACGACAGCAATTTTCTACGAGCAGTACTTC. The V gene is TRBV9, the J gene TRBJ2-7, with D tentatively TRBD1 (5 bases). Germline V gene sequence: CDR1 SGDLS, CDR2 YYNGEE. The length of the CDR3 is 15 residues. The germline V and J ends were trimmed by 2 bases and 3 bases, with 15 bases remaining between them.

The chain uses TRBV7-9 and TRBJ1-2, with 9 bases identical to TRBD1. The CDR3 has 14 residues. V dropped 6 bases and J dropped 3; count of bases not matched to a gene: 5. Germline CDR1 is SEHNR and CDR2 is FQNEAQ (reference sequence). CDR3 sequence: CASRRTGDDYGYTF. The DNA of the CDR3 is TGTGCCAGCAGAAGGACAGGGGATGACTATGGCTACACCTTC.

This clone was seen once. The rearrangement joins TRBV7-3 to TRBJ1-1; a weak D match, TRBD1 (6 bases). The CDR3 extends over 15 amino acids. Germline V gene lookup returns CDR1 SGHTA and CDR2 FQGTGA. V lost 1 base, J lost 5 bases, and 14 bases lay in between. CDR3 in amino acids: CASSLMDSPQTEAFF. Here the CDR3 DNA reads TGTGCCAGCAGCTTAATGGACAGCCCGCAAACTGAAGCTTTCTTT.

The J gene is TRBJ2-7, the V gene TRBV5-1; 9 bases line up with TRBD2. Germline CDR1 is SGHRS and CDR2 is YFSETQ. The CDR3 extends over 15 amino acids. The junction had 11 bases not matched to a gene; V was cut back by 4 bases and J by 6 bases. The CDR3 here is CASSPIRGGAFEQYF. The DNA of the CDR3 is TGCGCCAGCAGCCCTATTCGCGGGGGGGCCTTCGAGCAGTACTTC.

This clone was observed a single time. The chain is built from TRBV18 and TRBJ1-4; no clear D. V was cut by 5 bases and J by 6 bases, with 10 bases left in between. CDR3 length: 13 residues. The V gene's germline CDR1 is KGHSH and CDR2 LQKENI. In DNA form, the CDR3 reads TGTGCCAGCTCAAGAAGGGAAGATGAAAAACTGTTTTTT. Protein: CASSRREDEKLFF.

This rearrangement joins TRBV3-1 (or the pseudogene TRBV3-2) to TRBJ2-1; D might be TRBD1 or TRBD2, each matching 5 bases. CDR1 and CDR2 from the germline V gene are LGHDT and YNNKEL (reference sequence). Trimming left V 1 base short and J 8 bases short, with 15 bases between. CDR3 size: 15 residues. The CDR3 DNA reads TGTGCCAGCAGCCAAGTCGATGGGGGAGACCATGAGCAGTTCTTC. Residues: CASSQVDGGDHEQFF.

This chain joins TRBV2 and TRBJ1-6, with D maybe TRBD1 (5 bases). Germline lookup yields CDR1 SNHLY and CDR2 FYNNEI. V dropped 7 bases and J dropped 9 bases, with 19 bases sitting between them. The CDR3 spans 15 residues. The CDR3: CASTRQGEMVSPLHF. As DNA, the CDR3 is TGTGCCAGCACCAGGCAGGGAGAGATGGTTTCACCCCTCCACTTT.

V and J are TRBV7-2 and TRBJ2-1; the D gene could be TRBD1 or TRBD2 (6 bases each). Germline V gives CDR1 SGHTA, CDR2 FQGNSA. This CDR3 spans 15 amino acids. V was cut by 4 bases and J by 6 bases, with 16 bases left in between. The CDR3 coding sequence is TGTGCCAGCAGCTGGAGGGGGTCACGCCGCAATGAGCAGTTCTTC. This gives the protein CASSWRGSRRNEQFF.

V usage is TRBV7-2 and J usage is TRBJ1-5; D uncertain. The CDR3 sequence is 14 residues long. The ends were cut back, 0 bases at V and 1 base at J, with 4 bases in the middle. Germline values: CDR1 SGHTA, CDR2 FQGNSA. DNA of the CDR3: TGTGCCAGCAGCTTAGCAGGGAGCAATCAGCCCCAGCATTTT. Amino acids: CASSLAGSNQPQHF.

Remarks on this clone: The same CDR3 arises from other DNA sequences in this sample as well. The chain carries TRBV9 and TRBJ2-2; no clear D gene. The V gene's germline CDR1 is SGDLS and CDR2 YYNGEE. This CDR3 contains 14 residues. Trimming shortened V by 0 bases and J by 1 base, and 4 bases separated the two germline ends. The CDR3 is CASSVAGNTGELFF. Written as DNA, the CDR3 is TGTGCCAGCAGCGTAGCTGGGAACACCGGGGAGCTGTTTTTT.

V and J are TRBV5-6 and TRBJ1-5; D remains unclear. V lost 0 bases and J 2 bases, leaving 12 bases between the germline ends. This CDR3 comprises 16 residues. Germline V gene sequence: CDR1 SGHDT, CDR2 YYEEEE. CDR3 residues: CASSLARLQGNQPQHF. The DNA of the CDR3 is TGTGCCAGCAGCTTGGCAAGGCTCCAGGGCAATCAGCCCCAGCATTTT. Complete variable domain (other parts from reference TRBV5-6 and TRBJ1-5): DAGVTQSPTHLIKTRGQQVTLRCSPKSGHDTVSWYQQALGQGPQFIFQYYEEEERQRGNFPDRFSGHQFPNYSSELNVNALLLGDSALYLCASSLARLQGNQPQHFGDGTRLSIL.

The V and J genes are TRBV5-1 and TRBJ2-6, with D uncertain. V gave up 4 bases and J gave up 1 base, with 9 bases separating them. Germline CDR1 SGHRS, CDR2 YFSETQ. The length of the CDR3 is 15 residues. The CDR3 DNA reads TGCGCCAGCAGCATGACGGTATCTGGGGCCAACGTCCTGACTTTC. Translating it yields CASSMTVSGANVLTF.

The gene calls are TRBV5-5 and TRBJ1-1, with D possibly TRBD1 on 6 matching bases. The V end was cut by 4 bases, the J end by 0 bases, with 19 bases between. Germline V lookup: CDR1 SGHKS, CDR2 YYEKEE (reference sequence). This CDR3 spans 17 amino acids. The CDR3 DNA reads as TGTGCCAGCAGCCCTACAGGGAGATCCTCGATGAACACTGAAGCTTTCTTT. Its translation: CASSPTGRSSMNTEAFF.

The V call is TRBV27, the J call TRBJ2-1; unclear D gene. Per germline, CDR1 MNHEY and CDR2 SMNVEV (reference sequence). V was cut by 2 bases and J by 7 bases, with 15 bases left in between. The length of the CDR3 is 15 residues. CDR3 DNA sequence: TGTGCCAGCAGTTTAAGAATCGAGGCTTGGAATGAGCAGTTCTTC. Protein product: CASSLRIEAWNEQFF.

The rearrangement uses TRBV15 and TRBJ2-2; the D is unclear. The CDR3 length is 15 residues. V dropped 1 base and J dropped 1 base, with 7 bases sitting between them. Germline V gene sequence: CDR1 LNHNV, CDR2 YYDKDF (reference sequence). CDR3 amino acids: CATSRVPENTGELFF. The CDR3 bases are TGTGCCACCAGCAGAGTACCGGAGAACACCGGGGAGCTGTTTTTT.

The chain combines TRBV14 with TRBJ1-6; D is unresolved. With 4 bases removed from V and 6 bases from J, the gap between germline ends came to 10 bases. Germline CDR1 and CDR2: SGHDN and FVKESK. There are 14 residues in the CDR3. The CDR3 DNA reads as TGTGCCAGCAGCCTGGATGCGCGTAATTCACCCCTCCACTTT. As protein: CASSLDARNSPLHF. The variable domain in full, with the rest retrieved from reference TRBV14 and TRBJ1-6, is EAGVTQFPSHSVIEKGQTVTLRCDPISGHDNLYWYRRVMGKEIKFLLHFVKESKQDESGMPNNRFLAERTGGTYSTLKVQPAELEDSGVYFCASSLDARNSPLHFGNGTRLTVT.

V and J are TRBV7-9 and TRBJ1-1; D gene ambiguous. CDR1 and CDR2 (germline): SEHNR, FQNEAQ (reference sequence). Trimming removed 8 bases at V and 0 bases at J, with 10 bases between. The CDR3 has 13 amino acids. The CDR3 loop reads CASLREMNTEAFF. As DNA, the CDR3 is TGTGCCAGCCTGAGGGAGATGAACACTGAAGCTTTCTTT.